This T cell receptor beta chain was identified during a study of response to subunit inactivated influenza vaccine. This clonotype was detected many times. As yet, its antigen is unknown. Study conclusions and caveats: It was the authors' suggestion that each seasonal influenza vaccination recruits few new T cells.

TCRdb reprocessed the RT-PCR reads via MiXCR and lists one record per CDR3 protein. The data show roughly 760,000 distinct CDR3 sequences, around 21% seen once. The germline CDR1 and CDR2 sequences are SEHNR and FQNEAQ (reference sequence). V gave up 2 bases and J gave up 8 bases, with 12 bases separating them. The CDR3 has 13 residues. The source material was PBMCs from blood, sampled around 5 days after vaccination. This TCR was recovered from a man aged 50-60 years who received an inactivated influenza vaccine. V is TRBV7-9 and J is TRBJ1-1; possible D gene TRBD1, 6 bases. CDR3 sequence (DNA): TGTGCCAGCAGCTTAAGGGACAAGAAGGAAGCTTTCTTT. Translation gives CASSLRDKKEAFF.